Described below is a single T cell receptor beta chain sequence and its context. These data come from a study of identical twins. TCRdb analysed the 5' RACE reads with MiXCR anew, one entry per CDR3 protein. The sample shows about 520,000 distinct CDR3 sequences, about 20% of them seen only once. This CDR3 comprises 14 residues. V lost 2 bases to trimming and J lost 4 bases, with 10 bases between them. Looked up from germline, CDR1 is MNHNS and CDR2 is SASEGT. These records were also assigned to another study, of T cells expressing NK-cell markers. That investigation notes: Topping the CD3+CD56-NKG2C+ fraction as well were these clonotypes, in several donors.

Sequencing was done on a sample of CD4+ T cells sorted from blood. The chain employs TRBV6-1 and TRBJ2-3; D not resolved. The receptor was isolated from a woman in her late teens or twenties in good health. In DNA form, the CDR3 reads TGTGCCAGCAGTGAAAGCCCCGCCGCAGATACGCAGTATTTT. Amino acids: CASSESPAADTQYF.